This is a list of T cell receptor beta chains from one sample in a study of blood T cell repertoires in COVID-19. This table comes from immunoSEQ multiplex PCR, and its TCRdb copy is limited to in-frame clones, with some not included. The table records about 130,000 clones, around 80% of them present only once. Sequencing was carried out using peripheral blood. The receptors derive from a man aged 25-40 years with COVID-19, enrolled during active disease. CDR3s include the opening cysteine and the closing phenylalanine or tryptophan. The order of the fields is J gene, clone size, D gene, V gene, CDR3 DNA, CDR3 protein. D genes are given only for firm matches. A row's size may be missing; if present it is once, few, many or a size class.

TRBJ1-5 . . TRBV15 TGTGCCACCAGCCACAGTCGATCGTATAGCAATCAGCCCCAGCATTTT CATSHSRSYSNQPQHF
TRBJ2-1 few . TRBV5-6 TGTGCCAGCAGCGCCTCCTGGACAGTGTCCTACAATGAGCAGTTCTTC CASSASWTVSYNEQFF
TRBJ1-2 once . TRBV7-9 TGTGCCAGCAGCTACGGAGGGGATAACTATGGCTACACCTTC CASSYGGDNYGYTF
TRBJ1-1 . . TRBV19 TGTGCCAGTAGTATCGGGGGTAATTACCCGAACACTGAAGCTTTCTTT CASSIGGNYPNTEAFF
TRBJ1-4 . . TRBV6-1 TGTGCCAGCAGCACAGGGCCGGGGGGTGAAAAACTGTTTTTT CASSTGPGGEKLFF
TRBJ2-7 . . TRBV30 TGTGCCTGGGACCAGGGGCTGATCGACTACGAGCAGTACTTC CAWDQGLIDYEQYF
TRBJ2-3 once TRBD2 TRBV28 TGTGCCAGCAGTTCCTTGTTAGCGGGGGGGGCGAATACGCAGTATTTT CASSSLLAGGANTQYF
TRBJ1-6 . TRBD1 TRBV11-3 TGTGCCAGCAGCTCGAGGACAGGGAACGATTCACCCCTCCACTTT CASSSRTGNDSPLHF
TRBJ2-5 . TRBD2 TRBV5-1 TGCGCCAGCAGCTTGGGCCTAGCGGGAGAAGAGACCCAGTACTTC CASSLGLAGEETQYF
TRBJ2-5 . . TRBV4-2 TGTGCCAGCAGCCAAAACCTCCACTCCTGGGGGGAGGAGACCCAGTACTTC CASSQNLHSWGEETQYF
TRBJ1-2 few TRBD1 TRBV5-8 TGTGCCAGCAGCTTACAGGGGGCTAACTATGGCTACACCTTC CASSLQGANYGYTF
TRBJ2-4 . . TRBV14 TGTGCCAGCAGCCCCCTAGGAGGAAACATTCAGTACTTC CASSPLGGNIQYF
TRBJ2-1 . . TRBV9 TGTGCCAGCAGCCCCCGGGACTTAGTATTAAGGAATGAGCAGTTCTTC CASSPRDLVLRNEQFF
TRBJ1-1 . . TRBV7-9 TGTGCCAGCAGCCCGCCGGGCACTGAAGCTTTCTTT CASSPPGTEAFF
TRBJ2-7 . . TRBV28 TGTGCCACCTCGCGGGACGAGCAGTACTTC CATSRDEQYF
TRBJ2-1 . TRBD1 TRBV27 TGTGCCAGCAGTTGGACAGGGGGGGGTAATGAGCAGTTCTTC CASSWTGGGNEQFF
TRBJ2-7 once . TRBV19 TGTGCCAGTAGTACGGGCCGGGACTGGGGCCTGGGAAACGAGCAGTACTTC CASSTGRDWGLGNEQYF
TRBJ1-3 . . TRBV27 TGTGCCAGCAGTTTAGCGGGAGCCTCTGGAAACACCATATATTTT CASSLAGASGNTIYF
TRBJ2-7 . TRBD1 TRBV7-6 TGTGCCAGCAGCTTAGAAACAGGGGATTTCGAGCAGTACTTC CASSLETGDFEQYF
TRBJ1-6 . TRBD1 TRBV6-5 TGTGCCAGCAGTTCTTGGACAGGGCAACAGTCACCCCTCCACTTT CASSSWTGQQSPLHF
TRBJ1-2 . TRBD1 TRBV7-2 TGTGCCAGCAGCCCCCGTTTGGGACAGGGTTATGGCTACACCTTC CASSPRLGQGYGYTF
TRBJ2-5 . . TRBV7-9 TGTGCCAGCAGCTTATTCGCCACGGGGGAAGAGACCCAGTACTTC CASSLFATGEETQYF
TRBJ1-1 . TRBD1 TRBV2 TGTGCCAGCAGGGACAGGGGGACGAACACTGAAGCTTTCTTT CASRDRGTNTEAFF
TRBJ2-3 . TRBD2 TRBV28 TGTGCCAGCAGTCCCGGGACTAGCGGGATTAGCACAGATACGCAGTATTTT CASSPGTSGISTDTQYF
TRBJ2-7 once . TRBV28 TGTGCCAGCAGTTTTAACGGAGCCTACGAGCAGTACTTC CASSFNGAYEQYF
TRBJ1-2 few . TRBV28 TGTGCCAGCAGTGCGGACGCAGGGGTGGACTATGGCTACACCTTC CASSADAGVDYGYTF
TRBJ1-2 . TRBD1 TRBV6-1 TGTGCCAGCAGAATAGAACAGGGGGCATATGGCTACACCTTC CASRIEQGAYGYTF
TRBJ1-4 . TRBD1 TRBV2 TGTGCCAGCAGAGGGAGGACAGGAATAAATGAAAAACTGTTTTTT CASRGRTGINEKLFF
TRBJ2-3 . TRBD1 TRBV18 TGTGCCAGCTCATCAACAGGGGGCCCCACAGATACGCAGTATTTT CASSSTGGPTDTQYF
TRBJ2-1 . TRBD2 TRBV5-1 TGCGCCAGCAGCTCGGCTAGCGGGTCGAGCTCCTACAATGAGCAGTTCTTC CASSSASGSSSYNEQFF